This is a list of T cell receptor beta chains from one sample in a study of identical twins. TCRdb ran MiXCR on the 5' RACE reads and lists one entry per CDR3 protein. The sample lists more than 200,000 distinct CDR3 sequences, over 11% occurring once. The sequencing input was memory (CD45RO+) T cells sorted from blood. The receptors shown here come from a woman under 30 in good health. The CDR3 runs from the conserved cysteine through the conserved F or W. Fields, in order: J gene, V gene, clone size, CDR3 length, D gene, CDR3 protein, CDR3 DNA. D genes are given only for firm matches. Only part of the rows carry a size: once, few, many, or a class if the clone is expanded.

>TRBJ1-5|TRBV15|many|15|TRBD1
CATSSGTGGSQPQHF
TGTGCCACCAGCAGCGGGACAGGGGGGTCTCAGCCCCAGCATTTT
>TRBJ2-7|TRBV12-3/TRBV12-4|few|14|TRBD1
CASSDRGTSYEQYF
TGTGCCAGCAGCGACAGGGGAACTTCCTACGAGCAGTACTTC
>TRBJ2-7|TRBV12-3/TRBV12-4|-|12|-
CASSSRPYEQYF
TGTGCCAGCAGCTCAAGGCCCTACGAGCAGTACTTC
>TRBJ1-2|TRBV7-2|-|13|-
CASSFGTANGYTF
TGTGCCAGCAGCTTTGGGACGGCTAATGGCTACACCTTC
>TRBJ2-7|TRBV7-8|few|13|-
CASSLSLTYEQYF
TGTGCCAGCAGCTTATCGCTTACCTACGAGCAGTACTTC
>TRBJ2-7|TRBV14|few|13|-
CATRSWGTYEQYF
TGTGCCACCAGGTCATGGGGGACCTACGAGCAGTACTTC
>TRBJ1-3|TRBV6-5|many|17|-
CASSFAIDSPSGNTIYF
TGTGCCAGCAGTTTTGCGATTGACAGCCCGAGTGGAAACACCATATATTTT
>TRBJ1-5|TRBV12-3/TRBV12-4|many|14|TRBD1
CASSRDREGQPQHF
TGTGCCAGCAGCCGGGACAGGGAGGGTCAGCCCCAGCATTTT
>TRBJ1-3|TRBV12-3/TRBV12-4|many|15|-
CASSLDGPTGNTIYF
TGTGCCAGCAGTTTGGACGGCCCAACTGGAAACACCATATATTTT
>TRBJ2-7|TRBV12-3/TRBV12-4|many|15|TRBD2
CASSFELADSYEQYF
TGTGCCAGCAGTTTCGAGCTAGCGGACTCCTACGAGCAGTACTTC
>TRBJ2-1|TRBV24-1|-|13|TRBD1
CATSDRTGTGYFF
TGTGCCACCAGTGATAGAACCGGGACAGGGTACTTCTTC
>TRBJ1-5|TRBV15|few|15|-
CATSRDKGKTQPQHF
TGTGCCACCAGCAGAGATAAGGGGAAGACTCAGCCCCAGCATTTT
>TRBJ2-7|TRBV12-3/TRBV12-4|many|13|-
CASRYVGGNEQYF
TGTGCCAGCAGATATGTCGGGGGCAACGAGCAGTACTTC
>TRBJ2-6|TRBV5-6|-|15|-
CASSLVRVGANVLTF
TGTGCCAGCAGCTTGGTGAGGGTTGGGGCCAACGTCCTGACTTTC
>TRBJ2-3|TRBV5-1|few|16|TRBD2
CASSPGLAENTDTQYF
TGCGCCAGCAGCCCGGGACTAGCGGAGAACACAGATACGCAGTATTTT
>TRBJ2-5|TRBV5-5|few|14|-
CASSLNPSAETQYF
TGTGCCAGCAGCTTAAACCCATCGGCGGAGACCCAGTACTTC
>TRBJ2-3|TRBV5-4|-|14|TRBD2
CASSLTSVSDTQYF
TGTGCCAGCAGCCTGACTAGCGTGTCAGATACGCAGTATTTT
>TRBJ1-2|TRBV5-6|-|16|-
CASSLEEGQRDYGYTF
TGTGCCAGCAGCTTGGAGGAGGGCCAAAGGGACTATGGCTACACCTTC
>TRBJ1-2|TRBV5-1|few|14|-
CASSLISETDGYTF
TGCGCCAGCAGCTTGATAAGTGAAACGGATGGCTACACCTTC
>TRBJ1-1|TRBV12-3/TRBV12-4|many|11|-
CASSGPGGAFF
TGTGCCAGCAGTGGCCCCGGTGGAGCTTTCTTT
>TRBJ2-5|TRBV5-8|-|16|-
CASSLGQLGYQETQYF
TGTGCCAGCAGCTTGGGCCAGCTAGGTTACCAAGAGACCCAGTACTTC
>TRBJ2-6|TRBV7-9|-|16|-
CASSLATASGANVLTF
TGTGCCAGCAGCTTAGCGACCGCCTCTGGGGCCAACGTCCTGACTTTC
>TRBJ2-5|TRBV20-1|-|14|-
CSARAPGGLETQYF
TGCAGTGCTAGAGCCCCGGGGGGCTTAGAGACCCAGTACTTC
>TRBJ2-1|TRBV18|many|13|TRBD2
CASSNREDNEQFF
TGTGCCAGCTCTAACCGGGAGGACAATGAGCAGTTCTTC
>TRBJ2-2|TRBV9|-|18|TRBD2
CASSFPGTSGRRTGELFF
TGTGCCAGCAGCTTCCCCGGGACTAGCGGGAGAAGGACCGGGGAGCTGTTTTTT
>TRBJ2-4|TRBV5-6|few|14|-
CASSLAGLLNIQYF
TGTGCCAGCAGCTTGGCGGGCCTGTTGAACATTCAGTACTTC
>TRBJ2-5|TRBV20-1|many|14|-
CSATALRDQETQYF
TGCAGTGCCACGGCCCTCCGAGACCAAGAGACCCAGTACTTC
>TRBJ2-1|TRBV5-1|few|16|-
CASSLEWGSSYNEQFF
TGCGCCAGCAGCTTGGAGTGGGGGAGCTCCTACAATGAGCAGTTCTTC
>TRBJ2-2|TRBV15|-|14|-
CATRTSANTGELFF
TGTGCCACCCGAACATCGGCCAACACCGGGGAGCTGTTTTTT
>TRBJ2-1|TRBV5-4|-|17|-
CASSRLTGADQYNEQFF
TGTGCCAGCAGTCGTCTAACGGGGGCGGACCAATACAATGAGCAGTTCTTC
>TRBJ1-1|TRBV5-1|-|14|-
CASSLESQGTEAFF
TGCGCCAGCAGCTTGGAATCACAAGGTACTGAAGCTTTCTTT
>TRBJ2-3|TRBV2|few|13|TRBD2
CASKVGGGDTQYF
TGTGCCAGCAAGGTCGGGGGGGGGGATACGCAGTATTTT
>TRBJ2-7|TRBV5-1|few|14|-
CASSLAADIYEQYF
TGCGCCAGCAGCTTGGCGGCAGATATTTACGAGCAGTACTTC
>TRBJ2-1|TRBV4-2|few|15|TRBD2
CASSHPGLADNEQFF
TGTGCCAGCAGCCATCCGGGACTAGCGGACAATGAGCAGTTCTTC